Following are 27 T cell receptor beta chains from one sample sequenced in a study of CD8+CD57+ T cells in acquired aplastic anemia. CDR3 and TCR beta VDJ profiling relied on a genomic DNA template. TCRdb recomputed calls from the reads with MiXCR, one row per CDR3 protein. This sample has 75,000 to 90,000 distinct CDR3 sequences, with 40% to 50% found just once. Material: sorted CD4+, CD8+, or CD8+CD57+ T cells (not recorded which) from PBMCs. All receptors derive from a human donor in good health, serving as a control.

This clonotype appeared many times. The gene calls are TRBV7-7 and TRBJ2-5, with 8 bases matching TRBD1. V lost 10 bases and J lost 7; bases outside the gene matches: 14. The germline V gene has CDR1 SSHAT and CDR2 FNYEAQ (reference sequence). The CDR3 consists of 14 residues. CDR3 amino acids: CATRGQEDGLTQYF. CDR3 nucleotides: TGTGCCACCCGGGGACAGGAAGACGGTCTGACCCAGTACTTC.

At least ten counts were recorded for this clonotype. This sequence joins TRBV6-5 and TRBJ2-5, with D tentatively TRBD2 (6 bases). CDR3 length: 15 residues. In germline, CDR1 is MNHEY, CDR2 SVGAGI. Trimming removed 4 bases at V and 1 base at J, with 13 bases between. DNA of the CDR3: TGTGCCAGCAGTTCCGCGGGACGCACCCAAGAGACCCAGTACTTC. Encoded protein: CASSSAGRTQETQYF.

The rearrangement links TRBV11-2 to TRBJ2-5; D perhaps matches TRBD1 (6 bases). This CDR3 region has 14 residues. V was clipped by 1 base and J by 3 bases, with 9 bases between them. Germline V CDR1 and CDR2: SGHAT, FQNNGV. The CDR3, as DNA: TGTGCCAGCAGCTTAGTTACAGGGAAAGAGACCCAGTACTTC. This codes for CASSLVTGKETQYF.

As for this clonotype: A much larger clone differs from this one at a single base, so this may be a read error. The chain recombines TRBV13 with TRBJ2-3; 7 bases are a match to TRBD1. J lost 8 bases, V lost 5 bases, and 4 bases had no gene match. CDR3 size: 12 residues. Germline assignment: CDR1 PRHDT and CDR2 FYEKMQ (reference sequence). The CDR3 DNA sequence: TGTGCCAGCAGCCCAGGGGGTTTTACGCAGTATTTT. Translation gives CASSPGGFTQYF.

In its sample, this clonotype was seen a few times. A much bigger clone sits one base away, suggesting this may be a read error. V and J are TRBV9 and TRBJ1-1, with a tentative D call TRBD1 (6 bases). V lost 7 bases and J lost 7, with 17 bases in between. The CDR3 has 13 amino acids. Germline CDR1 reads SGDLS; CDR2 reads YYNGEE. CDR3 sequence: CASAEQGGFEAFF. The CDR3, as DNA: TGTGCCAGCGCAGAACAGGGCGGCTTTGAAGCTTTCTTT.

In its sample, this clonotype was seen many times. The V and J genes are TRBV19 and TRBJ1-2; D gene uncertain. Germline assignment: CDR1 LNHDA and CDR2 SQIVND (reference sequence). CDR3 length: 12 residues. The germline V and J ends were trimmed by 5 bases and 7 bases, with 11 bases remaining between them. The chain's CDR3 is CASSFETSGYTF. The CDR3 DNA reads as TGTGCCAGTAGTTTTGAGACCTCTGGCTACACCTTC.

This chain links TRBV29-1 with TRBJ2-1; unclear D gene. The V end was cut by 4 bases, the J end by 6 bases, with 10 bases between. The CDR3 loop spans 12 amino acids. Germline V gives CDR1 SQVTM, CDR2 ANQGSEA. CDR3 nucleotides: TGCAGCGTTGCCGGCCAGTCCAATGAGCAGTTCTTC. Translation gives CSVAGQSNEQFF.

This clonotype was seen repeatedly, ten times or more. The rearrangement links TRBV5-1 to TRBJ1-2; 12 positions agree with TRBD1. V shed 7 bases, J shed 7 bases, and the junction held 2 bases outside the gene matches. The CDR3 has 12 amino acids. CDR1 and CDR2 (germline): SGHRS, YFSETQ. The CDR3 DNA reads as TGCGCCAGCGGGACAGGGGGCATTGGCTACACCTTC. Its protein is CASGTGGIGYTF.

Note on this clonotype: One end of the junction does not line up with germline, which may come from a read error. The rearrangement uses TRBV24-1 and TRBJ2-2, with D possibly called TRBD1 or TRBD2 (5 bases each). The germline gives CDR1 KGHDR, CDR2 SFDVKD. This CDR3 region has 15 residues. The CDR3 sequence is CATSDRGGDNEELSF. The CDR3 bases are TGTGCCACCAGCGACCGGGGCGGAGACAATGAGGAGCTGTCTTTT.

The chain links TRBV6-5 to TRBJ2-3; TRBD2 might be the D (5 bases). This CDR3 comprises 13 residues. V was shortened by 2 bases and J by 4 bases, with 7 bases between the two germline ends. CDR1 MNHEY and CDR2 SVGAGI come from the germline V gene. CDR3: CASSYRGADTQYF. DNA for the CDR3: TGTGCCAGCAGTTACCGGGGTGCAGATACGCAGTATTTT.

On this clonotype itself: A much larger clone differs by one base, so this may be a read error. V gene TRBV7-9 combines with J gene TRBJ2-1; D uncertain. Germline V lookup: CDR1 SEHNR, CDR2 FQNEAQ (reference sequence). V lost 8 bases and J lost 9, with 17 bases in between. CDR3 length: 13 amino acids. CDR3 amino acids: CASGPSATAEQFF. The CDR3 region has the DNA TGTGCCAGCGGCCCTTCTGCGACCGCTGAGCAGTTCTTC.

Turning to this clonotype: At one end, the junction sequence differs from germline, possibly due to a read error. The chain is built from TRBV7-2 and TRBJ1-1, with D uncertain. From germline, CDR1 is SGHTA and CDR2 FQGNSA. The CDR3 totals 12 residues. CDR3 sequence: CASMVVNTEAFF. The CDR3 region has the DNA TGTGCCAGCATGGTGGTGAACACTGAGGCTTTCTTT.

CDR3 sequence reads: CSVGAAGNTEAFF. The CDR3 DNA reads as TGCAGCGTTGGGGCAGCGGGGAACACTGAAGCTTTCTTT. The V and J genes are TRBV29-1 and TRBJ1-1, with D uncertain. Germline CDR1 and CDR2: SQVTM and ANQGSEA. CDR3 length: 13 amino acids. Trimming shortened V by 4 bases and J by 1 base, and 10 bases separated the two germline ends.

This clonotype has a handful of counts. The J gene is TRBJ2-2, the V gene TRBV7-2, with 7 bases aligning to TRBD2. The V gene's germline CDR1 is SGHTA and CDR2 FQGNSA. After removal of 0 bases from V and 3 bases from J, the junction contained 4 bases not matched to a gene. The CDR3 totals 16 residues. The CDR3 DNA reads TGTGCCAGCAGCTTAGCTTGGGGGGGAGACACCGGGGAGCTGTTTTTT. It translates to CASSLAWGGDTGELFF.

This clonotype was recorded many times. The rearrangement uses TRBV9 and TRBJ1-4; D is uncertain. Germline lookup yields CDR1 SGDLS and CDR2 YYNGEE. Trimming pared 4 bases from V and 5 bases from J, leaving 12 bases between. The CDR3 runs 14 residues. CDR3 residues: CASSPPDGNEKLFF. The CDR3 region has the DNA TGTGCCAGCAGCCCTCCGGACGGGAATGAAAAACTGTTTTTT.

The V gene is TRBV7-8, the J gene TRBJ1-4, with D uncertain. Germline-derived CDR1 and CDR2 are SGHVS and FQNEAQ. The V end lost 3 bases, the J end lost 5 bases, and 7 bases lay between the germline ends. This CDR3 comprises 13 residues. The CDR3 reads CASSFSLNEKLFF. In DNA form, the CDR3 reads TGTGCCAGCAGCTTCTCCTTAAATGAAAAACTGTTTTTT. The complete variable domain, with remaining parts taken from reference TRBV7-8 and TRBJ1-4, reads GAGVSQSPRYKVAKRGQDVALRCDPISGHVSLFWYQQALGQGPEFLTYFQNEAQLDKSGLPSDRFFAERPEGSVSTLKIQRTQQEDSAVYLCASSFSLNEKLFFGSGTQLSVL.

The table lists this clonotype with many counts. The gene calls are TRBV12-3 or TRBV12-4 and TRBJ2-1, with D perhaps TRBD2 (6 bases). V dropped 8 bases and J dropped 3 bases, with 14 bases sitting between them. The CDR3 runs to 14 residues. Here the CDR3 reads CASRESAGYNEQFF. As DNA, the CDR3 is TGTGCCAGCCGGGAGAGTGCTGGCTACAATGAGCAGTTCTTC.

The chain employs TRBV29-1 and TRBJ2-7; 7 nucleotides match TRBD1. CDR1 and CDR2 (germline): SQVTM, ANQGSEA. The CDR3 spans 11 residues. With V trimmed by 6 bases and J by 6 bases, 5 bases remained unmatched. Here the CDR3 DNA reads TGCAGCGTGGAGACAGGGTCCGAGCAGTACTTC. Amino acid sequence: CSVETGSEQYF.

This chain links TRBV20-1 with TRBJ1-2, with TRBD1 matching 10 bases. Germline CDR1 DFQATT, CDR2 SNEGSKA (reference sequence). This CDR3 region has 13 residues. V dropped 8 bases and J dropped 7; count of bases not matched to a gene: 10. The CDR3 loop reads CSTRDRGMGGYTF. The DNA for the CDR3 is TGCAGTACAAGGGACAGGGGAATGGGTGGCTACACCTTC.

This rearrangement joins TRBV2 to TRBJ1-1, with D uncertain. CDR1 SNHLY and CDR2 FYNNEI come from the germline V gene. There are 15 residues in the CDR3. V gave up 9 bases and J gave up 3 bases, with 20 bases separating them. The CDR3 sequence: CASQPRGEADTEAFF. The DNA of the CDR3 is TGTGCCAGTCAGCCCCGCGGGGAGGCGGACACTGAAGCTTTCTTT.

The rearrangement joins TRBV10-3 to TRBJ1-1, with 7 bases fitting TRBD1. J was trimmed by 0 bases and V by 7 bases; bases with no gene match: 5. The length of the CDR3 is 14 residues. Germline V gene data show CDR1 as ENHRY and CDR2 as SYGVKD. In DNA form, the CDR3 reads TGTGCCATCACCAGGACAGGTATGAACACTGAAGCTTTCTTT. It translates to CAITRTGMNTEAFF.

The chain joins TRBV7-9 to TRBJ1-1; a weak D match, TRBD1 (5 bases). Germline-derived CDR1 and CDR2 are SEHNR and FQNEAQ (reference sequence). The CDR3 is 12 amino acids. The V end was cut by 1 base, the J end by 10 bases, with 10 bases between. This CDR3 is CASSLGPGGAFF. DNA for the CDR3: TGTGCCAGCAGCTTAGGCCCCGGGGGAGCTTTCTTT.

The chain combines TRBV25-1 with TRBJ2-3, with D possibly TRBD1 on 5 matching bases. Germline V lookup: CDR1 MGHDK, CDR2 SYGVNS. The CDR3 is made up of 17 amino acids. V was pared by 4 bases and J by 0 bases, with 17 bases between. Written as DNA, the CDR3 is TGTGCCAGCAGTGCTAGAGGTCCGACAGCCAGCACAGATACGCAGTATTTT. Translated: CASSARGPTASTDTQYF.

In nucleotides, the CDR3 is TGTGCCACCAGTGATGGGTCTGAAGCTTTCTTT. Translated: CATSDGSEAFF. The chain joins TRBV24-1 to TRBJ1-1; D not certain. This CDR3 has 11 amino acids. The ends were cut back, 3 bases at V and 6 bases at J, with 4 bases in the middle. Germline values: CDR1 KGHDR, CDR2 SFDVKD.

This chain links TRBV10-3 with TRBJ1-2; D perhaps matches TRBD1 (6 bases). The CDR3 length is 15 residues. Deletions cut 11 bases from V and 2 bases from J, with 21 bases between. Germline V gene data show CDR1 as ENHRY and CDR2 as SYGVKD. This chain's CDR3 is CAARTTGHLNYGYTF. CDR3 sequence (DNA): TGTGCCGCCAGGACCACGGGACATCTCAACTATGGCTACACCTTC.

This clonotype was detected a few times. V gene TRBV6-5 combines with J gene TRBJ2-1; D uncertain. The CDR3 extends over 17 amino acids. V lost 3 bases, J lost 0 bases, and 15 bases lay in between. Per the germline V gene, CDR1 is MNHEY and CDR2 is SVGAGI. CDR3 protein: CASSYQSLGNSYNEQFF. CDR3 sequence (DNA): TGTGCCAGCAGTTATCAGTCGCTAGGGAACTCCTACAATGAGCAGTTCTTC.

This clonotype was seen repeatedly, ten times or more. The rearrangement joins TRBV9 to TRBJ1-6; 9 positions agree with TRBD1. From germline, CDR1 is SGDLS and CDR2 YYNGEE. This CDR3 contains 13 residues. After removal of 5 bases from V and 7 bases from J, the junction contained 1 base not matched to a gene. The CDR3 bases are TGTGCCAGCAGTGGACAGGGGAATTCACCCCTCCACTTT. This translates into CASSGQGNSPLHF.